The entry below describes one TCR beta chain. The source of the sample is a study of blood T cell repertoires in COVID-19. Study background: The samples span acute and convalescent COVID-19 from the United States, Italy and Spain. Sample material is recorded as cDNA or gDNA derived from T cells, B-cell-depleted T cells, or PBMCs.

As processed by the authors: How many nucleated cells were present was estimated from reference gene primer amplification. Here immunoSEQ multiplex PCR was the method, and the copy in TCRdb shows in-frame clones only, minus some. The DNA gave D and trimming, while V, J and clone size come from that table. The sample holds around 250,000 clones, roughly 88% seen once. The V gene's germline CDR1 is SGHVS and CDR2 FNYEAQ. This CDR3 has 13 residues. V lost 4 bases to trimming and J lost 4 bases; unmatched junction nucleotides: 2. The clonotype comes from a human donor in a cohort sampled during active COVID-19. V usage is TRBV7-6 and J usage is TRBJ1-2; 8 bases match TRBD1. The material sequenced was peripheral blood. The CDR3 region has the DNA TGTGCCAGCAGCTCGGGACAGGTCTATGGCTACACCTTC. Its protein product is CASSSGQVYGYTF. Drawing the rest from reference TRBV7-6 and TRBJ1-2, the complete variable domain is GAGVSQSPRYKVTKRGQDVALRCDPISGHVSLYWYRQALGQGPEFLTYFNYEAQQDKSGLPNDRFSAERPEGSISTLTIQRTEQRDSAMYRCASSSGQVYGYTFGSGTRLTVV.